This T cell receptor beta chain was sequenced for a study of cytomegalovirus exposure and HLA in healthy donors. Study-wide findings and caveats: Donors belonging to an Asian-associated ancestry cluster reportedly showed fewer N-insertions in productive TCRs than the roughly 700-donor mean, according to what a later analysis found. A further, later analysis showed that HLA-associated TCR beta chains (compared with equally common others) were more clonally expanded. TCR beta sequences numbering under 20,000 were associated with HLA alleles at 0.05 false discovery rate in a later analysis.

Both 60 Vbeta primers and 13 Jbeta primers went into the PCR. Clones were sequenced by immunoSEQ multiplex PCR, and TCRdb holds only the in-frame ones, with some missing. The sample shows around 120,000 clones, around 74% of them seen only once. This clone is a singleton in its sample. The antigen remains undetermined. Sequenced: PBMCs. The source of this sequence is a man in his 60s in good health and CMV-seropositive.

CDR3 region: CASIPTGTGAWKQYF. For the CDR3, the DNA is TGTGCCAGCATTCCCACCGGGACAGGGGCCTGGAAGCAGTACTTC. The rearrangement joins TRBV6-5 to TRBJ2-7; 10 bases line up with TRBD1. Per the germline V gene, CDR1 is MNHEY and CDR2 is SVGAGI. CDR3 length: 15 amino acids. With V trimmed by 7 bases and J by 8 bases, 14 bases remained unmatched.